This T cell receptor (beta chain) stems from a study of T cells in Graves' hyperthyroidism and ophthalmopathy. Study-wide findings and caveats: Blood shared most expanded thyroid clonotypes above 0.001. Ophthalmopathy, which appeared later, was predicted by the model a median 6.5 months before onset. Ophthalmopathy was told apart from stable hyperthyroidism by a 13 V-J model.

The table lists this clonotype with many counts. What it binds is unknown. The definition of stable Graves' hyperthyroidism was no ophthalmopathy progression within 18 months. TCR beta CDR3 regions were amplified from RNA. The TCR CDR3 first-round RT-PCR relied on the HTBI primer set. TCRdb called the multiplex PCR reads again in MiXCR, with one record for every CDR3 protein. The sample consists of roughly 570,000 distinct CDR3 sequences, around 42% of them appearing once. The CDR3 spans 14 residues. Germline V lookup: CDR1 SGHTA, CDR2 FQGNSA. The trim removed 5 bases at V and 6 bases at J, leaving 4 bases unmatched.

This receptor was identified in a woman under 30 with Graves' hyperthyroidism. Sequencing was done on a sample of peripheral blood or thyroid tissue (not recorded which). This chain uses TRBV7-2 with TRBJ2-2; 9 positions match TRBD2. In nucleotides, the CDR3 is TGTGCCAGCAGCCCTAGCGGGATCGCCGGGGAGCTGTTTTTT. Translation: CASSPSGIAGELFF.